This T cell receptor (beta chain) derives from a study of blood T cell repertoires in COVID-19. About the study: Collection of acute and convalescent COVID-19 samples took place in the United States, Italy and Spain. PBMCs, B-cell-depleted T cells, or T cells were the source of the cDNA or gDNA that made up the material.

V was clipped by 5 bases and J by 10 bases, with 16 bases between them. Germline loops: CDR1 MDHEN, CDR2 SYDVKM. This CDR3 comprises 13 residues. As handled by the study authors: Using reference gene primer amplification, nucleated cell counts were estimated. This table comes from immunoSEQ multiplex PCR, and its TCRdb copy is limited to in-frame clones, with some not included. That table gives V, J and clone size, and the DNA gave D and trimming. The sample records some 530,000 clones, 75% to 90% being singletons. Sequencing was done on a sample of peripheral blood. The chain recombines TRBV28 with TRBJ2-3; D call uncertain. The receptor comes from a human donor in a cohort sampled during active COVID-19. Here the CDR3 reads CASSPPFGRPQYF. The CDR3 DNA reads TGTGCCAGCAGTCCCCCCTTCGGTCGTCCGCAGTATTTT.